Each of the 28 T cell receptor beta chains below was sequenced from the same sample in a study of blood T cells in healthy people across ages. A second about 7 to 12 cycle PCR used barcoded and J-beta primers. From the 5' RACE reads, TCRdb called clonotypes with MiXCR, one entry per CDR3 protein. The data show around 650,000 distinct CDR3 sequences, roughly two fifths seen once. The sequenced sample consisted of blood. The receptor source for this set is an elderly man in good health.

V usage is TRBV7-2 and J usage is TRBJ2-1; unclear D gene. The CDR3 has 13 amino acids. Germline V lookup: CDR1 SGHTA, CDR2 FQGNSA. The V gene lost 4 bases and the J gene lost 7 bases, with 11 bases spanning the gap. The CDR3 loop reads CASSWILKNEQFF. The CDR3 DNA reads TGTGCCAGCAGCTGGATACTAAAGAATGAGCAGTTCTTC.

The rearrangement uses TRBV7-2 and TRBJ1-6, with D tentatively TRBD1 (6 bases). Per the germline V gene, CDR1 is SGHTA and CDR2 is FQGNSA. V dropped 1 base and J dropped 7 bases, with 14 bases sitting between them. The CDR3 sequence is 16 residues long. The CDR3 DNA reads TGTGCCAGCAGCTTAGGAGGGGGGAGAAGGAATTCACCCCTCCACTTT. Encoded protein: CASSLGGGRRNSPLHF.

The gene calls are TRBV3-1 and TRBJ2-6; 7 bases fit TRBD2. The CDR3 covers 16 residues. J was trimmed by 3 bases and V by 3 bases; bases with no gene match: 5. Germline V gene lookup returns CDR1 LGHDT and CDR2 YNNKEL (reference sequence). CDR3: CASSQGGTSGANVLTF. CDR3 bases: TGTGCCAGCAGCCAGGGGGGGACCAGTGGGGCCAACGTCCTGACTTTC.

The chain recombines TRBV4-2 with TRBJ2-3; possibly TRBD2 for D (7 bases). There are 19 residues in the CDR3. Between the trimmed V and J ends, which lost 0 bases and 5 bases, there was a span of 24 bases. Germline V lookup: CDR1 LGHNA, CDR2 YNFKEQ. The CDR3 region has the DNA TGTGCCAGCAGCCAAGATTTGGGGGGGGGCCGTTTCGGGGAAGATACGCAGTATTTT. Translating gives CASSQDLGGGRFGEDTQYF.

As for this clonotype: A single base separates this from a much larger clone, so it may be a read error. The genes are TRBV2 and TRBJ2-1; possibly TRBD1 for D (5 bases). The ends were cut back, 7 bases at V and 8 bases at J, with 21 bases in the middle. CDR1 is SNHLY, CDR2 FYNNEI, per germline. The CDR3 length is 15 residues. Here the CDR3 DNA reads TGTGCCAGCATAACACGCAGGCAGGGTGGCGATGAGCAGTTCTTC. It yields the protein CASITRRQGGDEQFF.

This clonotype has ten or more counts. The genes are TRBV7-7 and TRBJ2-7, with D perhaps TRBD1 or TRBD2 (5 bases each). The CDR3 loop spans 15 amino acids. The V end lost 0 bases, the J end lost 6 bases, and 15 bases lay between the germline ends. CDR1 and CDR2 from the germline V gene are SSHAT and FNYEAQ (reference sequence). Written as DNA, the CDR3 is TGTGCCAGCAGCTTAGCCGGGACCGAATTCCCCGAGCAGTACTTC. This translates into CASSLAGTEFPEQYF.

The V call is TRBV21-1, the J call TRBJ2-4. TRBV21-1 is labeled a pseudogene. This CDR3 has 17 residues. CDR3 loop: CASSVPNTLQAKNIQYF. DNA of the CDR3: TGTGCCAGCAGCGTGCCTAACACTCTGCAAGCCAAAAACATTCAGTACTTC.

This clonotype was seen once. The rearrangement joins TRBV7-2 to TRBJ2-7; D unresolved. V was clipped by 0 bases and J by 10 bases, with 16 bases between them. Per germline, CDR1 SGHTA and CDR2 FQGNSA. This CDR3 has 14 residues. CDR3 DNA: TGTGCCAGCAGCTTAGCGATCGGCCAAAACGTTCAGTACTTC. Amino acid sequence: CASSLAIGQNVQYF.

This clonotype was recorded a few times. CDR3 residues: CASSADSGANVLTF. The CDR3 region has the DNA TGTGCCAGCAGCGCCGACTCTGGGGCCAACGTCCTGACTTTC. The chain joins TRBV7-6 to TRBJ2-6; D is unclear. Trimming removed 5 bases at V and 0 bases at J, with 5 bases between. Per the germline V gene, CDR1 is SGHVS and CDR2 is FNYEAQ. The CDR3 is made up of 14 amino acids.

This clonotype was picked up many times. The chain recombines TRBV7-2 with TRBJ2-7, with D unclear. Trimming cost V 1 base and J 2 bases, with 9 bases left between them. This CDR3 has 14 amino acids. Germline V lookup: CDR1 SGHTA, CDR2 FQGNSA. Here the CDR3 DNA reads TGTGCCAGCAGCTTAGATCAGGCCGCCTACGAGCAGTACTTC. Translating it yields CASSLDQAAYEQYF. Full variable domain (remainder filled in from reference TRBV7-2 and TRBJ2-7): GAGVSQSPSNKVTEKGKDVELRCDPISGHTALYWYRQSLGQGLEFLIYFQGNSAPDKSGLPSDRFSAERTGGSVSTLTIQRTQQEDSAVYLCASSLDQAAYEQYFGPGTRLTVT.

In its sample, this clonotype was seen once. The V and J genes are TRBV6-5 and TRBJ2-1; D may match TRBD1 or TRBD2 (5 bases each). This CDR3 region has 16 residues. Germline V gene lookup returns CDR1 MNHEY and CDR2 SVGAGI. Trimming took 7 bases from V and 13 from J, leaving 29 bases between them. CDR3 residues: CASNRAGDRDQETQFF. The DNA of the CDR3 is TGTGCCAGCAACCGGGCCGGGGACCGCGACCAAGAGACCCAGTTCTTC.

This clonotype was seen only a few times. CDR3: CASSGVRTSIYEQYF. DNA for the CDR3: TGTGCCAGCAGTGGAGTGAGGACTAGCATCTACGAGCAGTACTTC. This chain connects TRBV6-2 or TRBV6-3 to TRBJ2-4; 8 bases map to TRBD2. The J call could be wrong; TRBJ2-7 is a better fit for the DNA end. This CDR3 is 15 amino acids long. Germline CDR1 reads MNHEY; CDR2 reads SVGEGT.

The chain carries TRBV11-2 and TRBJ2-5; D uncertain. Germline V gene data show CDR1 as SGHAT and CDR2 as FQNNGV. Trimming cost V 5 bases and J 1 base, with 11 bases left between them. This CDR3 spans 14 amino acids. In DNA form, the CDR3 reads TGTGCCAGCAGCCCCGAATTACTCCAAGAGACCCAGTACTTC. Its translation: CASSPELLQETQYF.

The rearrangement joins TRBV20-1 to TRBJ2-4; maybe TRBD2 (5 bases). The ends were cut back, 5 bases at V and 5 bases at J, with 13 bases in the middle. Germline loops: CDR1 DFQATT, CDR2 SNEGSKA (reference sequence). The CDR3 totals 13 residues. The CDR3 sequence: CSAPRGFQNIQYF. In DNA, the CDR3 is TGCAGTGCTCCCCGGGGTTTTCAAAACATTCAGTACTTC.

This chain connects TRBV10-3 to TRBJ2-4; no definite D call. The V end was cut by 3 bases, the J end by 3 bases, with 6 bases between. CDR1 is ENHRY, CDR2 SYGVKD, per germline. CDR3 length equals 13 residues. The CDR3 sequence is CAISEPNKNIQYF. The CDR3 DNA is TGTGCCATCAGTGAACCAAACAAAAACATTCAGTACTTC.

This clonotype appeared a few times. CDR3 amino acids: CASSVGARQGGYEQYF. The DNA of the CDR3 is TGTGCCAGCAGCGTAGGGGCAAGACAGGGGGGCTACGAGCAGTACTTC. The chain uses TRBV9 and TRBJ2-7; the match to TRBD1 covers 9 bases. V trimming: 0 bases; J trimming: 3 bases; junction bases outside the gene matches: 7. Germline CDR1 SGDLS, CDR2 YYNGEE. The length of the CDR3 is 16 residues.

Ten or more counts support this clonotype. This chain uses TRBV29-1 with TRBJ2-5; D ambiguous. The germline V gene encodes CDR1 SQVTM and CDR2 ANQGSEA. The CDR3 loop spans 15 amino acids. The CDR3 loop is CSASDQARLEETQYF. CDR3 nucleotides: TGCAGTGCCAGTGACCAGGCTCGGTTGGAAGAGACCCAGTACTTC.

This clonotype was seen at least ten times. This chain connects TRBV27 to TRBJ2-3; D assignment may be TRBD1 or TRBD2 (5 bases each). The germline V and J ends were trimmed by 6 bases and 5 bases, with 15 bases remaining between them. Germline loops: CDR1 MNHEY, CDR2 SMNVEV (reference sequence). The CDR3 runs to 14 residues. CDR3 sequence: CASSGTLDVDTQYF. The DNA for the CDR3 is TGTGCCAGCAGCGGGACGCTCGATGTAGATACGCAGTATTTT.

This clonotype was seen a handful of times. CDR3 sequence: CASSRQLLYNEQFF. CDR3 in DNA: TGTGCCAGCAGCCGACAGCTCCTTTACAATGAGCAGTTCTTC. The chain carries TRBV5-6 and TRBJ2-1; tentatively, D is TRBD1 (5 bases). Germline CDR1 SGHDT, CDR2 YYEEEE. The CDR3 sequence is 14 residues long. V was pared by 4 bases and J by 4 bases, with 12 bases between.

The chain is built from TRBV6-5 and TRBJ2-7, with a tentative D call TRBD1 (5 bases). CDR1 and CDR2 (germline): MNHEY, SVGAGI. The ends were cut back, 2 bases at V and 2 bases at J, with 10 bases in the middle. This CDR3 contains 14 residues. CDR3 sequence: CASSYEGVPYEQYF. As DNA, the CDR3 is TGTGCCAGCAGTTACGAAGGGGTCCCCTACGAGCAGTACTTC.

CDR3 sequence: CASSLDRDRPYGYTF. The CDR3, as DNA: TGTGCCAGCAGCTTAGACCGGGACAGGCCCTATGGCTACACCTTC. The J gene is TRBJ1-2, the V gene TRBV7-2; 8 bases align to TRBD1. CDR1 is SGHTA, CDR2 FQGNSA, per germline. V trimming: 1 base; J trimming: 4 bases; junction bases outside the gene matches: 5. The CDR3 runs to 15 residues.

The rearrangement links TRBV6-6 to TRBJ1-1; the D gene is possibly TRBD1 (6 bases). Germline-derived CDR1 and CDR2 are MNHNY and SVGAGI (reference sequence). The CDR3 is 11 amino acids. V lost 5 bases and J 11 bases, leaving 12 bases between the germline ends. CDR3 bases: TGTGCCAGCAGTAGGGGGGAGACTGCTTTCTTT. Its translation is CASSRGETAFF.

J is TRBJ2-7 and V is TRBV9, with 9 bases that match TRBD1. The J call may not be correct, given that the DNA end is closer to TRBJ2-5. The CDR3 length is 16 residues. CDR1 is SGDLS, CDR2 YYNGEE, per germline. The CDR3 DNA follows: TGTGCCAGCAGCGCAGATACCGGGACAGGGTTTGTGACCCAGTACTTC. Translated: CASSADTGTGFVTQYF.

The chain joins TRBV14 to TRBJ1-4; D is perhaps TRBD1 (6 bases). The CDR3 has 14 amino acids. Between the trimmed V and J ends, which lost 1 base and 7 bases, there was a span of 10 bases. Germline CDR1 SGHDN, CDR2 FVKESK. Here the CDR3 reads CASSQARGGEKLFF. CDR3 DNA sequence: TGTGCCAGCAGCCAAGCCAGGGGTGGTGAAAAACTGTTTTTT.

The chain is built from TRBV29-1 and TRBJ1-1; a possible D gene is TRBD1 (5 bases). This CDR3 has 14 amino acids. Germline CDR1 reads SQVTM; CDR2 reads ANQGSEA. V shed 7 bases and J shed 4 bases, with 19 bases lying between them. The CDR3 here is CSGRQGGESTEAFF. The DNA of the CDR3 is TGCAGCGGCCGGCAGGGAGGGGAAAGCACTGAAGCTTTCTTT.

The CDR3 DNA reads TGTGCCAGCAGTTTAGGGACAAACCGGCATGAGCAGTACTTC. It yields the protein CASSLGTNRHEQYF. J is TRBJ2-5 and V is TRBV12-3 or TRBV12-4; D may be TRBD1 (5 bases). V lost 1 base, J lost 11 bases, and 17 bases lay in between. This CDR3 is 14 amino acids long.

The chain employs TRBV4-2 and TRBJ2-7; possible D gene TRBD1, 5 bases. The germline gives CDR1 LGHNA, CDR2 YNFKEQ. This CDR3 has 13 residues. Trimming left V 11 bases short and J 5 bases short, with 19 bases between. The CDR3 spells CAGQDLQANEQYF. The CDR3 nucleotides read TGTGCCGGCCAAGATCTACAGGCCAACGAGCAGTACTTC.

This clonotype was seen only a few times. The J gene is TRBJ2-1, the V gene TRBV9; TRBD2 aligns across 10 bases. The CDR3 sequence is 16 residues long. Per germline, CDR1 SGDLS and CDR2 YYNGEE. The J segment lost 6 bases and the V segment lost 5 bases, leaving 11 bases of the junction unmatched. In nucleotides, the CDR3 is TGTGCCAGCAGGGCCCCCCTAGCGGGGGCACCCAATGAGCAGTTCTTC. It translates to CASRAPLAGAPNEQFF.